This is a list of T cell receptor beta chains from one sample in a study of blood T cell repertoires in COVID-19. Data came from immunoSEQ multiplex PCR; TCRdb stores just in-frame clones and leaves some out. The table lists tens of thousands of clones, about four fifths of them singletons. Specimen: peripheral blood. The receptors were sampled from a human donor in a cohort sampled during active or convalescent COVID-19. The CDR3 runs from the conserved cysteine through the conserved F or W. D genes are given only for firm matches. The size entry is marked missing in some rows and otherwise reads once, few, many or a size class.

TRBD1	.	TRBV11-1	15	TRBJ1-2	TGTGCCAGCAGCCCCCGGGACAGGGGCAACTATGGCTACACCTTC	CASSPRDRGNYGYTF
.	few	TRBV3-1/TRBV3-2	15	TRBJ1-1	TGTGCCAGCAGCCAAGGGGGGCAGCTAAACACTGAAGCTTTCTTT	CASSQGGQLNTEAFF
.	.	TRBV6-5	15	TRBJ1-2	TGTGCCAGCAGTCTAGGGGAGGGTTCTAACTATGGCTACACCTTC	CASSLGEGSNYGYTF
TRBD2	.	TRBV7-2	14	TRBJ2-3	TGTGCCAGCAGCATTAGCGGGGGGGGTGATACGCAGTATTTT	CASSISGGGDTQYF
.	.	TRBV6-5	12	TRBJ2-3	TGTGCCACCGGACAGAACGCAGATACGCAGTATTTT	CATGQNADTQYF
.	few	TRBV2	14	TRBJ1-4	TGTGCCAGCAGCGTGTCAGGGGTCAATGAAAAACTGTTTTTT	CASSVSGVNEKLFF
TRBD1	.	TRBV11-1	13	TRBJ2-7	TGTGCCAGCAGCTCGGACAGGTCCTACGAGCAGTACTTC	CASSSDRSYEQYF
.	.	TRBV19	16	TRBJ2-1	TGTGCCAGTAGTATAGGAGAACACTTGGGAGACAATGAGCAGTTCTTC	CASSIGEHLGDNEQFF
.	.	TRBV5-1	16	TRBJ1-1	TGCGCCAGCAGCTTGGGGACAGCTGCCGTTAACACTGAAGCTTTCTTT	CASSLGTAAVNTEAFF
.	.	TRBV5-6	15	TRBJ1-1	TGTGCCAGCAGCTTTTGGTGGGGACAAGGCACTGAAGCTTTCTTT	CASSFWWGQGTEAFF
TRBD2	once	TRBV7-6	17	TRBJ2-1	TGTGCCAGCAGCCCACGGGGACTAGCGGGGGGCTACAATGAGCAGTTCTTC	CASSPRGLAGGYNEQFF
.	.	TRBV15	14	TRBJ1-1	TGTGCCACCAGCAGAGAACAGGGGAACACTGAAGCTTTCTTT	CATSREQGNTEAFF
.	.	TRBV19	13	TRBJ1-5	TGTGCCAGTAGACAGGGCTGGTCGGGGCCCCAGCATTTT	CASRQGWSGPQHF
.	.	TRBV19	14	TRBJ1-5	TGTGCCAGTAGTTCCGGACAGAACAATCAGCCCCAGCATTTT	CASSSGQNNQPQHF
.	.	TRBV18	13	TRBJ1-1	TGTGCCAGCTCACCTTTGGGGGGCACTGAAGCTTTCTTT	CASSPLGGTEAFF
.	.	TRBV19	16	TRBJ1-2	TGTGCCAGTAGTCTTACGGGGGAGGCGCCCTTCTATGGCTACACCTTC	CASSLTGEAPFYGYTF
TRBD1	.	TRBV4-3	17	TRBJ2-3	TGCGCCAGCAGCCAAGAGCCCCGGACAGGGGGAACAGATACGCAGTATTTT	CASSQEPRTGGTDTQYF
.	.	TRBV30	15	TRBJ1-3	TGTGCCTGGAGTTCCTGGGGGACAACAGGAAACACCATATATTTT	CAWSSWGTTGNTIYF
TRBD2	.	TRBV7-6	16	TRBJ2-3	TGTGCCAGCAGCGCACAGGCGGGGGGGCTTGTAGATACGCAGTATTTT	CASSAQAGGLVDTQYF
TRBD1	.	TRBV24-1	13	TRBJ1-1	TGTGCCACCAGTGATTTCGGGGACAGTGAAGCTTTCTTT	CATSDFGDSEAFF
TRBD1	.	TRBV7-2	17	TRBJ2-2	TGTGCCAGCAGCTTAGTCCCGGGACAGGAGATATCCGGGGAGCTGTTTTTT	CASSLVPGQEISGELFF
TRBD2	few	TRBV25-1	17	TRBJ2-5	TGTGCCACCACCGGGCGGGGGAGCATCTTACCGCCAGAGACCCAGTACTTC	CATTGRGSILPPETQYF
.	few	TRBV2	15	TRBJ1-6	TGTGCCAGCAGTGTTAGACAGACGTATAATTCACCCCTCCACTTT	CASSVRQTYNSPLHF
.	.	TRBV6-2/TRBV6-3	14	TRBJ1-5	TGTGCCAGCAGCCACGGGACAAGGGGCCAGCCCCAGCATTTT	CASSHGTRGQPQHF
.	.	TRBV7-9	13	TRBJ1-5	TGTGCCAGCAGCTCACAGGGATTCCAGCCCCAGCATTTT	CASSSQGFQPQHF
TRBD1	.	TRBV6-2/TRBV6-3	15	TRBJ1-1	TGTGCCAGCAGTTACCCTAAACAGGGGACCACTGAAGCTTTCTTT	CASSYPKQGTTEAFF
.	.	TRBV16	15	TRBJ1-1	TGTGCCAGCAGCGAATCCTTCTCCGGGAACACTGAAGCTTTCTTT	CASSESFSGNTEAFF
.	.	TRBV21-1	16	TRBJ1-5	TGTGCCAGCAGCAGACGAGGGACAGACGACAATCAGCCCCAGCATTTT	CASSRRGTDDNQPQHF
.	.	TRBV18	15	TRBJ1-1	TGTGCCAGCTCACCAGGGGCGTCCATGAACACTGAAGCTTTCTTT	CASSPGASMNTEAFF
.	once	TRBV27	12	TRBJ2-1	TGTGCCAGCAGTTATCTCCAGGGGCCGGAGTTCTTC	CASSYLQGPEFF
TRBD1	.	TRBV11-2	15	TRBJ1-2	TGTGCCAGCAGCTCCCCAGACAGGGACGCCTATGGCTACACCTTC	CASSSPDRDAYGYTF
TRBD1	.	TRBV11-2	15	TRBJ2-3	TGTGCCAGCAGTTACCAGGGGGCTCAGGCAGATACGCAGTATTTT	CASSYQGAQADTQYF
.	.	TRBV7-3	17	TRBJ2-3	TGTGCCAGCAGCTTAAGCGGGGGCCCTCGTAGCACAGATACGCAGTATTTT	CASSLSGGPRSTDTQYF
.	many	TRBV6-2/TRBV6-3	15	TRBJ2-7	TGTGCCAGCAGTTACGAGCCCGGGACAAACAACGAGCAGTACTTC	CASSYEPGTNNEQYF
.	once	TRBV4-3	15	TRBJ2-1	TGCGCCAGCAGCCAAGAGCTTTGGGGGCGGAATGAGCAGTTCTTC	CASSQELWGRNEQFF
TRBD1	.	TRBV5-6	16	TRBJ1-6	TGTGCCAGCAGCACGGCAGGGGGCCCCGTTAATTCACCCCTCCACTTT	CASSTAGGPVNSPLHF
.	.	TRBV27	13	TRBJ1-1	TGTGCCAGCAGTTTTAACTTAGGAGGAGAAGCTTTCTTT	CASSFNLGGEAFF